Sequencing of this T cell receptor (beta chain) was carried out in a study of cytomegalovirus exposure and HLA in healthy donors. Across the whole study: HLA-typed donors were the source of around 85 million unique TCRs held in an early data release. Most donors, less than 85% of around 400 genotyped, fell in the Caucasian-associated ancestry cluster.

The PCR employed 60 Vbeta primers together with 13 Jbeta primers. The method was immunoSEQ multiplex PCR; TCRdb's version includes in-frame clones alone and lacks a portion of them. Here the sample spans around 83,000 clones, roughly 73% being singletons. For this clone: No antigen is known for it.

Germline-derived CDR1 and CDR2 are SGHDT and YYEEEE. The CDR3 is 14 residues long. Overall study findings and caveats: Association of a missense DCLRE1C variant with TCR beta V- and J-gene trimming was reported in a later analysis.

The V call is TRBV5-6, the J call TRBJ1-3, with TRBD1 matching 7 bases. The J call could be wrong; TRBJ2-2 is a better fit for the DNA end. Sequenced: PBMCs. The sequence was collected from a male donor in good health and CMV-seropositive. The CDR3 nucleotides read TGTGCCAGCAGCTTCCGGGACAGCACCGGGGAGCTGTTTTTT. As protein: CASSFRDSTGELFF.